One and the same sample provided the 29 T cell receptor beta chains below, sequenced in a study of cytotoxic CD8 clonotypes in ibrutinib-treated CLL. Produced via immunoSEQ multiplex PCR; TCRdb's table is partial and in-frame only. Of about 72,000 clones listed, approximately 70% are singletons. Sequences were derived from PBMCs, sampled after 12 months of ibrutinib treatment. These TCRs come from a human donor with chronic lymphocytic leukemia.

V is TRBV4-3 and J is TRBJ2-7; D uncertain. This CDR3 spans 15 amino acids. The germline V and J ends were trimmed by 3 bases and 3 bases, with 15 bases remaining between them. Germline V gives CDR1 LGHNA, CDR2 YSLEER. CDR3 in amino acids: CASSQGSRGNYEQYF. The CDR3 DNA is TGCGCCAGCAGCCAGGGAAGCCGAGGAAACTACGAGCAGTACTTC.

In this sample, this clone turned up a few times. This rearrangement joins TRBV6-6 to TRBJ1-4; the D gene is possibly TRBD1 (5 bases). Germline loops: CDR1 MNHNY, CDR2 SVGAGI (reference sequence). The CDR3 sequence is 14 residues long. V was clipped by 7 bases and J by 4 bases, with 13 bases between them. CDR3 sequence: CASKSTALNEKLFF. CDR3 bases: TGTGCCAGCAAATCGACAGCCCTTAATGAAAAACTGTTTTTT.

This clone was counted only a few times. The chain joins TRBV19 to TRBJ2-7, with 8 bases identical to TRBD1. V lost 5 bases to trimming and J lost 2 bases; unmatched junction nucleotides: 5. The length of the CDR3 is 14 residues. Germline assignment: CDR1 LNHDA and CDR2 SQIVND (reference sequence). CDR3 region: CASSLDRVTYEQYF. As DNA, the CDR3 is TGTGCCAGTAGTTTGGACAGGGTGACCTACGAGCAGTACTTC.

This clone appeared a few times. The chain combines TRBV7-2 with TRBJ2-5; maybe TRBD1 (5 bases). The germline V gene encodes CDR1 SGHTA and CDR2 FQGNSA. The CDR3 is 15 amino acids. Trimming removed 0 bases from V and 1 base from J, with 9 bases in between. CDR3 DNA sequence: TGTGCCAGCAGCTTAGCGTGGGGCCCCCAAGAGACCCAGTACTTC. Amino acids: CASSLAWGPQETQYF.

The J gene is TRBJ2-7, the V gene TRBV6-6, with 7 bases identical to TRBD1. The CDR3 is made up of 14 amino acids. Germline V gives CDR1 MNHNY, CDR2 SVGAGI (reference sequence). V was pared by 7 bases and J by 1 base, with 7 bases of the junction left unmatched. The CDR3: CASTNRGGSYEQYF. For the CDR3, the DNA is TGTGCCAGCACCAACAGGGGCGGATCCTACGAGCAGTACTTC.

The chain carries TRBV15 and TRBJ2-3; a weak D match, TRBD1 (5 bases). CDR3 length: 15 residues. The germline V gene has CDR1 LNHNV and CDR2 YYDKDF (reference sequence). Between the trimmed V and J ends, which lost 2 bases and 4 bases, there was a span of 13 bases. CDR3 region: CATSRSQKQADTQYF. In DNA form, the CDR3 reads TGTGCCACCAGCAGATCCCAAAAACAGGCAGATACGCAGTATTTT.

The gene calls are TRBV5-6 and TRBJ1-2; D is perhaps TRBD1 (6 bases). The CDR3 runs to 14 residues. Germline V gene sequence: CDR1 SGHDT, CDR2 YYEEEE. V was clipped by 1 base and J by 4 bases, with 11 bases between them. For the CDR3, the DNA is TGTGCCAGCAGCTTGCCAGGAGGGGGCTATGGCTACACCTTC. It specifies CASSLPGGGYGYTF.

V usage is TRBV15 and J usage is TRBJ2-7; 11 bases line up with TRBD1. Germline V gives CDR1 LNHNV, CDR2 YYDKDF (reference sequence). Trimming removed 8 bases from V and 5 bases from J; junction bases left unmatched: 8. The CDR3 contains 14 residues. Written as DNA, the CDR3 is TGTGCCACCGCTTTCTGGACAGGGGGCAACGAGCAGTACTTC. This encodes CATAFWTGGNEQYF.

This chain links TRBV7-2 with TRBJ2-5, with D perhaps given as TRBD1 or TRBD2 (5 bases each). V shed 2 bases and J shed 1 base, with 11 bases lying between them. Germline V gives CDR1 SGHTA, CDR2 FQGNSA. The CDR3 runs to 15 residues. The CDR3: CASSLFWDRQETQYF. As DNA, the CDR3 is TGTGCCAGCAGCTTATTTTGGGACCGCCAAGAGACCCAGTACTTC.

The rearrangement links TRBV4-3 to TRBJ1-3, with D uncertain. This CDR3 has 15 amino acids. V was pared by 0 bases and J by 4 bases, with 10 bases between. Germline CDR1 is LGHNA and CDR2 is YSLEER. CDR3: CASSQDPGFGNTIYF. CDR3 nucleotides: TGCGCCAGCAGCCAAGATCCCGGTTTCGGAAACACCATATATTTT.

The chain has TRBV19 and TRBJ2-2; D uncertain. V was pared by 9 bases and J by 0 bases, with 8 bases between. The CDR3 spans 13 residues. The germline V gene has CDR1 LNHDA and CDR2 SQIVND (reference sequence). The CDR3 DNA sequence: TGTGCCAGCCGCAAGACGAACACCGGGGAGCTGTTTTTT. Residues: CASRKTNTGELFF.

This clone was seen a handful of times. This chain connects TRBV5-1 to TRBJ1-2, with D hard to call. V lost 4 bases and J lost 4, with 11 bases in between. Germline-derived CDR1 and CDR2 are SGHRS and YFSETQ. The CDR3 runs 13 residues. CDR3 loop: CASSPVGPYGYTF. CDR3 bases: TGCGCCAGCAGCCCGGTCGGACCCTATGGCTACACCTTC. Drawing the rest from reference TRBV5-1 and TRBJ1-2, the complete variable domain is KAGVTQTPRYLIKTRGQQVTLSCSPISGHRSVSWYQQTPGQGLQFLFEYFSETQRNKGNFPGRFSGRQFSNSRSEMNVSTLELGDSALYLCASSPVGPYGYTFGSGTRLTVV.

The V and J genes are TRBV30 and TRBJ2-7; no reliable D call. Trimming took off 3 bases at V and 6 bases at J, with 12 bases between the two ends. Germline V gives CDR1 GTSNPN, CDR2 SVGIG (reference sequence). This CDR3 region has 12 residues. The CDR3 bases are TGTGCCTGGAGGCCAGGCTGGGGCGAGCAGTACTTC. Protein: CAWRPGWGEQYF. Drawing the rest from reference TRBV30 and TRBJ2-7, the complete variable domain is SQTIHQWPATLVQPVGSPLSLECTVEGTSNPNLYWYRQAAGRGLQLLFYSVGIGQISSEVPQNLSASRPQDRQFILSSKKLLLSDSGFYLCAWRPGWGEQYFGPGTRLTVT.

The chain recombines TRBV7-6 with TRBJ1-1; D is unclear. The CDR3 has 12 residues. Trimming took 0 bases from V and 8 from J, leaving 7 bases between them. Germline CDR1 is SGHVS and CDR2 is FNYEAQ. The CDR3 nucleotides are TGTGCCAGCAGCTTAGCTGGATCCGAAGCTTTCTTT. Amino acids: CASSLAGSEAFF.

CDR3 amino acids: CASSLRGIGELFF. CDR3 coding DNA: TGTGCCAGCAGCTTACGAGGTATCGGGGAGCTGTTTTTT. This sequence joins TRBV11-3 and TRBJ2-2, with no clear D. CDR1 is SGHNT and CDR2 is YENEEA in the germline V gene. CDR3 length: 13 residues. V was clipped by 2 bases and J by 7 bases, with 8 bases between them.

This chain uses TRBV19 with TRBJ1-1; no firm D call. In germline, CDR1 is LNHDA, CDR2 SQIVND (reference sequence). CDR3 length: 17 amino acids. V shed 0 bases and J shed 0 bases, with 14 bases lying between them. The CDR3 DNA reads TGTGCCAGTAGTATAGACGGCACCTCGGAGATGAACACTGAAGCTTTCTTT. Translated: CASSIDGTSEMNTEAFF.

This clone was seen only a few times. This chain uses TRBV5-1 with TRBJ2-1, with 13 bases fitting TRBD2. This CDR3 region has 18 residues. Germline V lookup: CDR1 SGHRS, CDR2 YFSETQ. V dropped 2 bases and J dropped 3; count of bases not matched to a gene: 8. CDR3: CASSFKGGTSGVYNEQFF. CDR3 nucleotides: TGCGCCAGCAGCTTCAAAGGGGGGACTAGCGGGGTCTACAATGAGCAGTTCTTC.

As DNA, the CDR3 is TGTGCCAGCAGCTTCCCGGGACAGGGGAGTTCACCCCTCCACTTT. Its translation is CASSFPGQGSSPLHF. The V gene is TRBV5-4, the J gene TRBJ1-6; 10 bases are a match to TRBD1. V gave up 2 bases and J gave up 9 bases; unmatched junction bases: 5. Germline CDR1 and CDR2: SGHNT and YYREEE (reference sequence). CDR3 length equals 15 residues.

This sequence joins TRBV2 and TRBJ2-1; D not certain. The CDR3 totals 11 residues. From germline, CDR1 is SNHLY and CDR2 FYNNEI. The V end lost 1 base, the J end lost 10 bases, and 5 bases lay between the germline ends. CDR3 DNA: TGTGCCAGCAGTGAAGAGGTGGAGCAGTTCTTC. It translates to CASSEEVEQFF.

This clone appeared a few times. The V gene is TRBV7-9, the J gene TRBJ1-6; TRBD1 aligns across 9 bases. J gave up 6 bases and V 6 bases, and 6 bases lay outside the gene matches. The CDR3 extends over 15 amino acids. CDR1 is SEHNR, CDR2 FQNEAQ, per germline (reference sequence). The CDR3 coding sequence is TGTGCCAGCAGGTTGGACAGGGGTACTAATTCACCCCTCCACTTT. The encoded protein is CASRLDRGTNSPLHF.

The chain recombines TRBV4-3 with TRBJ2-7, with 9 bases aligning to TRBD1. The CDR3 has 15 amino acids. CDR1 and CDR2 from the germline V gene are LGHNA and YSLEER. V shed 3 bases, J shed 0 bases, and the junction held 3 bases outside the gene matches. The CDR3 nucleotides are TGCGCCAGCAGCCAGGACAGGGGACTCTCCTACGAGCAGTACTTC. This translates into CASSQDRGLSYEQYF.

This clone occurred a few times. The chain is built from TRBV7-6 and TRBJ2-7; 7 positions agree with TRBD1. Germline V gene lookup returns CDR1 SGHVS and CDR2 FNYEAQ. Trimming took 5 bases from V and 4 from J; bases not matched to a gene: 11. This CDR3 comprises 15 residues. The CDR3 region has the DNA TGTGCCAGCAGCGTTGCCGGGACAGTCCGTTACGAGCAGTACTTC. Translation: CASSVAGTVRYEQYF. The whole variable domain, remainder taken from reference TRBV7-6 and TRBJ2-7, is GAGVSQSPRYKVTKRGQDVALRCDPISGHVSLYWYRQALGQGPEFLTYFNYEAQQDKSGLPNDRFSAERPEGSISTLTIQRTEQRDSAMYRCASSVAGTVRYEQYFGPGTRLTVT.

V and J are TRBV18 and TRBJ1-1; D is undetermined. The CDR3 covers 14 residues. Trimming cost V 6 bases and J 5 bases, with 16 bases left between them. Looked up from germline, CDR1 is KGHSH and CDR2 is LQKENI. This chain's CDR3 is CASSANSKETEAFF. CDR3 in DNA: TGTGCCAGCTCCGCAAACTCTAAGGAGACTGAAGCTTTCTTT.

The rearrangement links TRBV5-4 to TRBJ2-5; 9 positions match TRBD1. The CDR3 consists of 15 residues. The germline gives CDR1 SGHNT, CDR2 YYREEE (reference sequence). Trimming at V came to 4 bases and at J to 5 bases, leaving 9 bases not matched to a gene. CDR3 nucleotides: TGTGCCAGCAGCGCCGGGACAGGGATAGACGAGACCCAGTACTTC. Amino acids: CASSAGTGIDETQYF.

The gene calls are TRBV4-3 and TRBJ1-2, with 7 bases identical to TRBD1. Germline V gene data show CDR1 as LGHNA and CDR2 as YSLEER. Trimming took 0 bases from V and 9 from J; bases not matched to a gene: 10. The CDR3 covers 15 residues. The CDR3 sequence is CASSQELPGQQSYTF. CDR3 nucleotides: TGCGCCAGCAGCCAAGAACTCCCGGGACAGCAAAGCTACACCTTC.

DNA for the CDR3: TGTGCCATCAGTGAGTCGGGGACAGGGGGTATTTTCGGCTATGGCTACACCTTC. Protein: CAISESGTGGIFGYGYTF. The chain recombines TRBV10-3 with TRBJ1-2; the match to TRBD1 covers 11 bases. Looked up from germline, CDR1 is ENHRY and CDR2 is SYGVKD. V was clipped by 0 bases and J by 4 bases; unmatched bases: 10. The CDR3 totals 18 residues.

The sample holds a few counts of this clone. This rearrangement joins TRBV9 to TRBJ2-7; TRBD2 matches at 7 bases. CDR3 length: 16 amino acids. Germline CDR1 reads SGDLS; CDR2 reads YYNGEE. Trimming at V came to 4 bases and at J to 0 bases, leaving 10 bases not matched to a gene. Here the CDR3 DNA reads TGTGCCAGCAGCTCCGATCCGGGACTACTCTCCTACGAGCAGTACTTC. This sequence encodes CASSSDPGLLSYEQYF. Variable domain in full (rest from reference TRBV9 and TRBJ2-7): DSGVTQTPKHLITATGQRVTLRCSPRSGDLSVYWYQQSLDQGLQFLIQYYNGEERAKGNILERFSAQQFPDLHSELNLSSLELGDSALYFCASSSDPGLLSYEQYFGPGTRLTVT.

The chain employs TRBV6-6 and TRBJ2-5; 8 nucleotides match TRBD1. V lost 7 bases and J lost 1; bases outside the gene matches: 11. Germline V gives CDR1 MNHNY, CDR2 SVGAGI (reference sequence). The CDR3 covers 16 residues. CDR3 region: CASTSDRVGAQETQYF. As DNA, the CDR3 is TGTGCCAGCACTTCGGACAGGGTGGGGGCCCAAGAGACCCAGTACTTC.

The rearrangement links TRBV10-3 to TRBJ1-2; D not certain. Germline CDR1 and CDR2: ENHRY and SYGVKD. This CDR3 is built from 12 residues. V lost 3 bases and J lost 5, with 7 bases in between. The CDR3 loop reads CAISDGRYGYTF. The CDR3 DNA sequence: TGTGCCATCAGTGACGGCCGTTATGGCTACACCTTC.